The 22 T cell receptor beta chains listed next were all sequenced from one sample in a study of cytomegalovirus exposure and HLA in healthy donors (dated by TCRdb to about 2017). Library preparation was by the immunoSEQ multiplex PCR assay. This immuneACCESS table, as held by TCRdb, lists in-frame sequences with V and J called but not all clones. Of the missing ones, under half trace to an unresolved V gene in checked studies; the others have no known cause. The sample table shows 150,000 or so clones, and about 90% are seen once. Clones ranked in the top ten supply less than 7% of the sample. Sequencing used PBMCs. Receptors originate from a woman in her 30s in good health and CMV-seropositive.

The gene calls are TRBV28 and TRBJ2-3, with 11 bases fitting TRBD2. The CDR3 sequence is 14 residues long. The V gene's germline CDR1 is MDHEN and CDR2 SYDVKM. V lost 7 bases and J lost 5; bases outside the gene matches: 5. The CDR3 is CASKGSGGVDTQYF. Written as DNA, the CDR3 is TGTGCCAGCAAGGGTAGCGGGGGGGTAGATACGCAGTATTTT.

The chain has TRBV5-1 and TRBJ2-1, with D possibly matching TRBD2 (5 bases). V was clipped by 4 bases and J by 8 bases, with 16 bases between them. There are 14 residues in the CDR3. Germline CDR1 SGHRS, CDR2 YFSETQ. The CDR3 DNA sequence: TGCGCCAGCAGCCCGGGGTCCGTATCAGATGAGCAGTTCTTC. Encoded protein: CASSPGSVSDEQFF.

The chain has TRBV14 and TRBJ1-2, with no clear D. The CDR3 covers 14 residues. V was clipped by 4 bases and J by 4 bases, with 13 bases between them. CDR1 and CDR2 (germline): SGHDN, FVKESK. CDR3 coding DNA: TGTGCCAGCAGCCCTTCCCGACGAGGCTATGGCTACACCTTC. Its translation: CASSPSRRGYGYTF.

The chain carries TRBV2 and TRBJ1-2; 7 bases match TRBD1. Losses at the gene ends were 7 bases for V and 1 base for J; bases not matched to a gene: 12. CDR3 length equals 16 residues. CDR1 is SNHLY, CDR2 FYNNEI, per germline. CDR3 sequence reads: CASTPSGQVLNYGYTF. In DNA form, the CDR3 reads TGTGCCAGCACCCCGTCCGGACAGGTTCTTAACTATGGCTACACCTTC.

The V call is TRBV28, the J call TRBJ2-1; a possible D gene is TRBD2 (7 bases). Trimming took 2 bases from V and 8 from J, leaving 16 bases between them. Germline lookup yields CDR1 MDHEN and CDR2 SYDVKM. The CDR3 is 15 amino acids. As DNA, the CDR3 is TGTGCCAGCAGTTTAAGTGGGGGCCGGGGGGATGAGCAGTTCTTC. Translation: CASSLSGGRGDEQFF.

This sequence joins TRBV10-3 and TRBJ2-5; unclear D gene. Trimming cost V 6 bases and J 3 bases, with 14 bases left between them. The length of the CDR3 is 14 residues. Germline loops: CDR1 ENHRY, CDR2 SYGVKD. The CDR3 sequence is CAISRLGLKETQYF. The CDR3, as DNA: TGTGCCATCAGCAGGCTGGGCTTGAAAGAGACCCAGTACTTC.

This chain connects TRBV6-1 to TRBJ2-7; weak D call: TRBD1 (6 bases). Trimming cost V 6 bases and J 6 bases, with 18 bases left between them. The V gene's germline CDR1 is MNHNS and CDR2 SASEGT. CDR3 length: 14 residues. The DNA for the CDR3 is TGTGCCAGCAGCCTACAGGGAAATTCGGGCGAGCAGTACTTC. Protein product: CASSLQGNSGEQYF.

CDR3 sequence (DNA): TGTGCCAGCTCCCCACTAGGTCGCACCGGGGAGCTGTTTTTT. It is translated as CASSPLGRTGELFF. The chain is built from TRBV25-1 and TRBJ2-2, with a tentative D call TRBD2 (5 bases). CDR3 length: 14 residues. CDR1 MGHDK and CDR2 SYGVNS come from the germline V gene. V lost 8 bases, J lost 4 bases, and 14 bases lay in between.

The chain is built from TRBV4-1 and TRBJ1-5; 7 nucleotides align to TRBD1. The CDR3 runs 15 residues. The V and J ends lost 4 bases and 0 bases, in that order; junction bases with no gene match: 3. Germline V gene lookup returns CDR1 MGHRA and CDR2 YSYEKL. CDR3: CASSPQGNSNQPQHF. CDR3 bases: TGCGCCAGCAGCCCACAGGGGAATAGCAATCAGCCCCAGCATTTT.

This clone was seen a few times. The V gene is TRBV7-9, the J gene TRBJ2-7; D is uncertain. The length of the CDR3 is 15 residues. The germline gives CDR1 SEHNR, CDR2 FQNEAQ (reference sequence). V lost 6 bases and J 2 bases, leaving 17 bases between the germline ends. The CDR3 DNA is TGTGCCAGCAGTCCCTGGGTGGGCAGTACCTACGAGCAGTACTTC. It encodes CASSPWVGSTYEQYF.

V usage is TRBV19 and J usage is TRBJ2-7; 10 bases line up with TRBD2. CDR3 length equals 14 residues. Germline V CDR1 and CDR2: LNHDA, SQIVND (reference sequence). The V gene end was trimmed by 5 bases and the J gene end by 8 bases; junction bases not matched to a gene: 9. The CDR3: CASSESSGGLKQYF. In nucleotides, the CDR3 is TGTGCCAGTAGTGAGTCTAGCGGGGGCCTCAAGCAGTACTTC.

This clone occurred once. The CDR3 bases are TGCGCCAGCAGCTTAGACAGGGGGAACACCGGGGAGCTGTTTTTT. Its translation is CASSLDRGNTGELFF. The rearrangement links TRBV5-1 to TRBJ2-2, with 8 bases lining up with TRBD1. The germline CDR1 and CDR2 sequences are SGHRS and YFSETQ. This CDR3 spans 15 amino acids. After removal of 2 bases from V and 1 base from J, the junction contained 1 base not matched to a gene.

V is TRBV5-1 and J is TRBJ2-1, with 7 nucleotides matching TRBD2. CDR1 is SGHRS, CDR2 YFSETQ, per germline. This CDR3 spans 13 amino acids. Trimming removed 2 bases from V and 12 bases from J; junction bases left unmatched: 8. For the CDR3, the DNA is TGCGCCAGCAGCTTAATGGGAGGGATGGGGCAGTTCTTC. Residues: CASSLMGGMGQFF.

The chain has TRBV5-4 and TRBJ2-5, with D possibly matching TRBD1 (7 bases). Trimming removed 4 bases from V and 1 base from J, with 11 bases in between. The CDR3 is 14 residues long. Germline CDR1 and CDR2: SGHNT and YYREEE (reference sequence). The CDR3 region has the DNA TGTGCCAGCAGCACCCAGGGGGGCCAAGAGACCCAGTACTTC. Translated, it gives CASSTQGGQETQYF.

V gene TRBV19 combines with J gene TRBJ1-5; TRBD1 might be the D (5 bases). CDR1 is LNHDA and CDR2 is SQIVND in the germline V gene (reference sequence). The V end was cut by 2 bases, the J end by 2 bases, with 10 bases between. The CDR3 totals 15 residues. CDR3 region: CASSIWGRGNQPQHF. The CDR3 DNA reads TGTGCCAGTAGTATATGGGGCAGGGGCAATCAGCCCCAGCATTTT.

V is TRBV20-1 and J is TRBJ2-3; D ambiguous. This CDR3 spans 11 amino acids. Germline values: CDR1 DFQATT, CDR2 SNEGSKA (reference sequence). V was pared by 4 bases and J by 5 bases, with 7 bases between. Written as DNA, the CDR3 is TGCAGTGCTACCGAGCGAGATACGCAGTATTTT. This translates into CSATERDTQYF.

This chain links TRBV7-2 with TRBJ1-1; D unresolved. CDR1 is SGHTA and CDR2 is FQGNSA in the germline V gene. V was shortened by 7 bases and J by 1 base, with 22 bases between the two germline ends. The CDR3 length is 17 residues. For the CDR3, the DNA is TGTGCCAGCACCACCAATGGTCCGGGGAACGGGAACACTGAAGCTTTCTTT. Encoded protein: CASTTNGPGNGNTEAFF. The whole variable domain, filled in from reference TRBV7-2 and TRBJ1-1, reads GAGVSQSPSNKVTEKGKDVELRCDPISGHTALYWYRQSLGQGLEFLIYFQGNSAPDKSGLPSDRFSAERTGGSVSTLTIQRTQQEDSAVYLCASTTNGPGNGNTEAFFGQGTRLTVV.

CDR3 protein: CASSQDGSAANQPQHF. CDR3 nucleotides: TGCGCCAGCAGCCAAGATGGGTCAGCGGCCAATCAGCCCCAGCATTTT. The chain carries TRBV4-1 and TRBJ1-5; D unclear. The CDR3 totals 16 residues. CDR1 is MGHRA, CDR2 YSYEKL, per germline. Trimming took off 0 bases at V and 3 bases at J, with 12 bases between the two ends.

The V call is TRBV27, the J call TRBJ2-7, with 7 bases identical to TRBD2. The CDR3 covers 16 residues. J was trimmed by 2 bases and V by 5 bases; bases with no gene match: 12. Germline values: CDR1 MNHEY, CDR2 SMNVEV (reference sequence). CDR3 residues: CASSPTRGVVTYEQYF. The CDR3 region has the DNA TGTGCCAGCAGTCCGACCCGGGGGGTGGTAACCTACGAGCAGTACTTC.

The CDR3 DNA reads TGTGCCTCAGGGCATGTCATCTACGAGCAGTACTTC. Its protein product is CASGHVIYEQYF. The chain has TRBV6-6 and TRBJ2-7; D is perhaps TRBD1 (5 bases). There are 12 residues in the CDR3. Trimming stripped 11 bases from V and 3 bases from J, with 14 bases between. The V gene's germline CDR1 is MNHNY and CDR2 SVGAGI (reference sequence).

The gene calls are TRBV2 and TRBJ2-4; D is uncertain. Germline-derived CDR1 and CDR2 are SNHLY and FYNNEI. Trimming removed 7 bases at V and 7 bases at J, with 20 bases between. The CDR3 sequence is 15 residues long. CDR3 protein: CASKTRVLHWNIQYF. CDR3 bases: TGTGCCAGCAAAACCCGGGTTCTCCACTGGAACATTCAGTACTTC.

The chain recombines TRBV7-9 with TRBJ2-3; tentative D call: TRBD1 (5 bases). Trimming shortened V by 2 bases and J by 3 bases, and 12 bases separated the two germline ends. CDR1 and CDR2 from the germline V gene are SEHNR and FQNEAQ (reference sequence). CDR3 length: 15 residues. The CDR3: CASSLLRQGTDTQYF. The CDR3 DNA is TGTGCCAGCAGCTTACTACGGCAGGGAACAGATACGCAGTATTTT. The full variable domain, completed using reference TRBV7-9 and TRBJ2-3, is DTGVSQNPRHKITKRGQNVTFRCDPISEHNRLYWYRQTLGQGPEFLTYFQNEAQLEKSRLLSDRFSAERPKGSFSTLEIQRTEQGDSAMYLCASSLLRQGTDTQYFGPGTRLTVL.